Below are 25 T cell receptor beta chains sequenced from a single sample in a study of a mutant IDH1 vaccine in newly diagnosed glioma. The antigens these receptors bind are not known. Profiled with immunoSEQ multiplex PCR; TCRdb holds only in-frame clones, not every one. This table has 50,000 to 70,000 clones, over 80% appearing once. As to time point: week 23, last vaccination. A single vaccine dose contained 300 ug of mutant IDH1 20-mer peptide, and topical imiquimod was used with it. This specimen consisted of PBMCs, obtained from a glioma patient whose treatment included an IDH1 peptide vaccine. These receptors all stem from a man aged 35 to 55 with glioma.

This clone was counted only a few times. The J gene is TRBJ1-1, the V gene TRBV2; D is perhaps TRBD1 (6 bases). There are 13 residues in the CDR3. Looked up from germline, CDR1 is SNHLY and CDR2 is FYNNEI. The V end was cut by 7 bases, the J end by 0 bases, with 9 bases between. The CDR3 reads CASIQGLNTEAFF. CDR3 in DNA: TGTGCCAGCATACAGGGCTTGAACACTGAAGCTTTCTTT. The full variable domain, in which reference TRBV2 and TRBJ1-1 provide the parts outside the CDR3, is EPEVTQTPSHQVTQMGQEVILRCVPISNHLYFYWYRQILGQKVEFLVSFYNNEISEKSEIFDDQFSVERPDGSNFTLKIRSTKLEDSAMYFCASIQGLNTEAFFGQGTRLTVV.

V is TRBV5-1 and J is TRBJ2-1, with 8 bases fitting TRBD2. This CDR3 has 15 residues. Looked up from germline, CDR1 is SGHRS and CDR2 is YFSETQ. With V trimmed by 0 bases and J by 9 bases, 8 bases remained unmatched. The CDR3 spells CASSLALGLVGEQFF. CDR3 DNA: TGCGCCAGCAGCTTGGCACTGGGACTAGTCGGTGAGCAGTTCTTC.

V is TRBV5-6 and J is TRBJ2-7; 9 bases fit TRBD2. Looked up from germline, CDR1 is SGHDT and CDR2 is YYEEEE. The CDR3 sequence is 16 residues long. Losses at the gene ends were 1 base for V and 5 bases for J; bases not matched to a gene: 10. The CDR3 DNA follows: TGTGCCAGCAGCTTGTTAAAGGGCGGGAGGGCGAACGAGCAGTACTTC. Its translation is CASSLLKGGRANEQYF.

This chain links TRBV6-6 with TRBJ1-2; 8 positions match TRBD1. Germline CDR1 and CDR2: MNHNY and SVGAGI (reference sequence). J gave up 8 bases and V 7 bases, and 18 bases lay outside the gene matches. This CDR3 is built from 16 residues. The CDR3 spells CASTGQGALVGAGYTF. CDR3 bases: TGTGCCAGCACCGGACAGGGCGCACTCGTAGGGGCGGGCTACACCTTC.

The chain joins TRBV27 to TRBJ1-4, with D perhaps matching TRBD1 (6 bases). V gave up 2 bases and J gave up 1 base, with 14 bases separating them. This CDR3 is 17 amino acids long. Germline V gene sequence: CDR1 MNHEY, CDR2 SMNVEV (reference sequence). Here the CDR3 reads CASSLVQGIGTNEKLFF. The DNA for the CDR3 is TGTGCCAGCAGTTTAGTCCAGGGGATTGGAACTAATGAAAAACTGTTTTTT.

The chain has TRBV7-9 and TRBJ2-7, with D uncertain. The CDR3 contains 13 residues. Per the germline V gene, CDR1 is SEHNR and CDR2 is FQNEAQ (reference sequence). Trimming took 5 bases from V and 3 from J, leaving 11 bases between them. The CDR3 spells CASSDAARYEQYF. The DNA for the CDR3 is TGTGCCAGCAGCGATGCAGCTCGCTACGAGCAGTACTTC.

The genes are TRBV5-6 and TRBJ2-7, with 7 nucleotides matching TRBD2. The length of the CDR3 is 14 residues. Germline CDR1 reads SGHDT; CDR2 reads YYEEEE. J gave up 6 bases and V 5 bases, and 11 bases lay outside the gene matches. The CDR3 spells CASSLISPGGEQYF. The CDR3 DNA reads as TGTGCCAGCAGTCTTATTTCGCCGGGGGGCGAGCAGTACTTC. Drawing the rest from reference TRBV5-6 and TRBJ2-7, the complete variable domain is DAGVTQSPTHLIKTRGQQVTLRCSPKSGHDTVSWYQQALGQGPQFIFQYYEEEERQRGNFPDRFSGHQFPNYSSELNVNALLLGDSALYLCASSLISPGGEQYFGPGTRLTVT.

The rearrangement uses TRBV19 and TRBJ2-2; maybe TRBD2 (6 bases). The CDR3 contains 16 residues. Trimming pared 10 bases from V and 4 bases from J, leaving 22 bases between. Germline V gene data show CDR1 as LNHDA and CDR2 as SQIVND (reference sequence). The DNA of the CDR3 is TGTGCCACTCCCCACACCGACGGGGGTTTCACCGGGGAGCTGTTTTTT. Amino acid sequence: CATPHTDGGFTGELFF. Complete variable domain (other parts from reference TRBV19 and TRBJ2-2): DGGITQSPKYLFRKEGQNVTLSCEQNLNHDAMYWYRQDPGQGLRLIYYSQIVNDFQKGDIAEGYSVSREKKESFPLTVTSAQKNPTAFYLCATPHTDGGFTGELFFGEGSRLTVL.

This clone was seen just once. The gene calls are TRBV2 and TRBJ2-5; D is possibly TRBD1 (6 bases). This CDR3 has 13 amino acids. Looked up from germline, CDR1 is SNHLY and CDR2 is FYNNEI. Between the trimmed V and J ends, which lost 7 bases and 1 base, there was a span of 10 bases. The CDR3 region has the DNA TGTGCCAGCATGTCAGGGGTCCAAGAGACCCAGTACTTC. Translation gives CASMSGVQETQYF.

This clone has just one count. V and J are TRBV18 and TRBJ2-5, with D hard to call. The CDR3 loop spans 12 amino acids. V was trimmed by 1 base and J by 4 bases, leaving 4 bases between them. Germline loops: CDR1 KGHSH, CDR2 LQKENI. The CDR3 sequence: CASSPRGETQYF. In DNA form, the CDR3 reads TGTGCCAGCTCACCACGGGGAGAGACCCAGTACTTC.

The chain is built from TRBV11-2 and TRBJ1-2; 7 positions match TRBD1. Germline-derived CDR1 and CDR2 are SGHAT and FQNNGV. The junction had 5 bases not matched to a gene; V was cut back by 4 bases and J by 0 bases. This CDR3 is built from 15 residues. The CDR3 loop is CASSSRRGPNYGYTF. CDR3 sequence (DNA): TGTGCCAGCAGCTCAAGGAGGGGGCCTAACTATGGCTACACCTTC.

The chain employs TRBV5-1 and TRBJ1-1; TRBD1 might be the D (6 bases). The CDR3 is 13 residues long. Trimming removed 0 bases at V and 5 bases at J, with 8 bases between. Germline loops: CDR1 SGHRS, CDR2 YFSETQ. In nucleotides, the CDR3 is TGCGCCAGCAGCTTGGAAGGGGGGACTGAAGCTTTCTTT. Protein: CASSLEGGTEAFF.

The CDR3 region has the DNA TGCGCCAGCAGCCAAGAAGGGGTGGGGAGGGGCAGCAATCAGCCCCAGCATTTT. Residues: CASSQEGVGRGSNQPQHF. The chain employs TRBV4-1 and TRBJ1-5, with D maybe TRBD1 (5 bases). The length of the CDR3 is 18 residues. V was trimmed by 0 bases and J by 1 base, leaving 16 bases between them. Germline lookup yields CDR1 MGHRA and CDR2 YSYEKL.

The chain employs TRBV1 and TRBJ2-5. TRBV1 is given as a pseudogene. The CDR3 length is 14 residues. This CDR3 reads CTSSQKAWGLAQYF. CDR3 coding DNA: TGCACCAGCAGCCAGAAGGCGTGGGGATTGGCCCAGTACTTC.

This clone was observed a few times. CDR3 nucleotides: TGCAGCGTGACCGGGACGGCGGGCGAGACCCAGTACTTC. Protein sequence: CSVTGTAGETQYF. This rearrangement joins TRBV29-1 to TRBJ2-5; D may be TRBD1 or TRBD2 (5 bases each). Trimming left V 6 bases short and J 5 bases short, with 16 bases between. Germline V CDR1 and CDR2: SQVTM, ANQGSEA. The CDR3 covers 13 residues. The whole variable domain, filled in from reference TRBV29-1 and TRBJ2-5, reads SAVISQKPSRDICQRGTSLTIQCQVDSQVTMMFWYRQQPGQSLTLIATANQGSEATYESGFVIDKFPISRPNLTFSTLTVSNMSPEDSSIYLCSVTGTAGETQYFGPGTRLLVL.

The chain has TRBV29-1 and TRBJ1-4; D is undetermined. V lost 5 bases and J 8 bases, leaving 6 bases between the germline ends. In germline, CDR1 is SQVTM, CDR2 ANQGSEA. This CDR3 comprises 10 residues. The chain's CDR3 is CSVIGEKLFF. CDR3 DNA: TGCAGCGTTATCGGAGAAAAACTGTTTTTT.

This rearrangement joins TRBV15 to TRBJ2-5; D is uncertain. Trimming removed 5 bases at V and 4 bases at J, with 17 bases between. Germline lookup yields CDR1 LNHNV and CDR2 YYDKDF (reference sequence). The CDR3 consists of 15 residues. The CDR3 DNA follows: TGTGCCACCAGCTATCCCCCGCCCTCCCGAGAGACCCAGTACTTC. Encoded protein: CATSYPPPSRETQYF.

The V and J genes are TRBV29-1 and TRBJ2-1; D is undetermined. From germline, CDR1 is SQVTM and CDR2 ANQGSEA. The CDR3 spans 14 residues. Trimming left V 7 bases short and J 0 bases short, with 13 bases between. As DNA, the CDR3 is TGCAGCGCCGCAAGGCGCGTCTCCTACAATGAGCAGTTCTTC. It translates to CSAARRVSYNEQFF.

This clone is a singleton in its sample. J is TRBJ1-5 and V is TRBV12-5, with a weak D call TRBD1 (5 bases). Germline V gene lookup returns CDR1 LGHNT and CDR2 FRNRAP. V lost 7 bases and J lost 6, with 10 bases in between. CDR3 size: 12 residues. The DNA of the CDR3 is TGTGCTAGTGCCCGGACATCTCAGCCCCAGCATTTT. This translates into CASARTSQPQHF.

The chain couples TRBV6-5 to TRBJ2-3, with D tentatively TRBD2 (7 bases). The ends were cut back, 6 bases at V and 1 base at J, with 14 bases in the middle. CDR1 is MNHEY, CDR2 SVGAGI, per germline. The CDR3 extends over 15 amino acids. The CDR3 spells CASRYRAGGTDTQYF. CDR3 nucleotides: TGTGCCAGCAGGTACAGGGCGGGAGGCACAGATACGCAGTATTTT.

The CDR3: CASSYGPPTDTQYF. The CDR3 nucleotides are TGTGCCAGCAGTTACGGGCCGCCCACAGATACGCAGTATTTT. J is TRBJ2-3 and V is TRBV2; unclear D gene. Germline values: CDR1 SNHLY, CDR2 FYNNEI. The CDR3 has 14 amino acids. With 5 bases removed from V and 2 bases from J, the gap between germline ends came to 11 bases.

The chain carries TRBV6-1 and TRBJ2-7; 10 positions agree with TRBD2. The CDR3 loop spans 16 amino acids. V was clipped by 0 bases and J by 3 bases; unmatched bases: 5. Germline V gene data show CDR1 as MNHNS and CDR2 as SASEGT. The CDR3, as DNA: TGTGCCAGCAGTGAAGCGTCTAGCGGGAGTATCTACGAGCAGTACTTC. Translation gives CASSEASSGSIYEQYF.

The rearrangement uses TRBV5-1 and TRBJ1-1; TRBD1 matches 8 bases. Unmatched junction bases numbered 15, after V lost 7 bases and J lost 4 bases. CDR3 length equals 16 residues. Germline CDR1 and CDR2: SGHRS and YFSETQ. The CDR3 is CASRGQGGTRGTEAFF. For the CDR3, the DNA is TGCGCCAGCCGAGGACAGGGCGGAACGAGGGGCACTGAAGCTTTCTTT. The full variable domain, its missing parts supplied by reference TRBV5-1 and TRBJ1-1, is KAGVTQTPRYLIKTRGQQVTLSCSPISGHRSVSWYQQTPGQGLQFLFEYFSETQRNKGNFPGRFSGRQFSNSRSEMNVSTLELGDSALYLCASRGQGGTRGTEAFFGQGTRLTVV.

The chain joins TRBV9 to TRBJ2-5, with no clear D. The CDR3 runs 13 residues. Germline assignment: CDR1 SGDLS and CDR2 YYNGEE. The V end was cut by 0 bases, the J end by 4 bases, with 7 bases between. The CDR3 spells CASSVAGRETQYF. The CDR3 DNA reads as TGTGCCAGCAGCGTAGCAGGTCGAGAGACCCAGTACTTC.

The CDR3 nucleotides read TGTGCCAGCAGGACGGGACAGGGCTACGAGCAGTACTTC. This translates into CASRTGQGYEQYF. The chain joins TRBV2 to TRBJ2-7, with TRBD1 matching 9 bases. Germline CDR1 is SNHLY and CDR2 is FYNNEI. V was pared by 6 bases and J by 3 bases, with 3 bases of the junction left unmatched. This CDR3 is 13 amino acids long.